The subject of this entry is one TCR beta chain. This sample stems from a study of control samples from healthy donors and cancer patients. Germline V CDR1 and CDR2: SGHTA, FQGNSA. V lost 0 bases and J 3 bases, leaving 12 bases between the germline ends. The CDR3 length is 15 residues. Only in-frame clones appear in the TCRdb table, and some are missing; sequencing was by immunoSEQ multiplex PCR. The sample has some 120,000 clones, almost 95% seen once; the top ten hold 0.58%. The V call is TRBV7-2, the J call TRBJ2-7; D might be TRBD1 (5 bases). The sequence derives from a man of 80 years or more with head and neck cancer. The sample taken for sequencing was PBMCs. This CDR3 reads CASSLAQGRLYEQYF. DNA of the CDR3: TGTGCCAGCAGCTTAGCTCAGGGTAGGCTCTACGAGCAGTACTTC. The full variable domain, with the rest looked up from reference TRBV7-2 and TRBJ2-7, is GAGVSQSPSNKVTEKGKDVELRCDPISGHTALYWYRQSLGQGLEFLIYFQGNSAPDKSGLPSDRFSAERTGGSVSTLTIQRTQQEDSAVYLCASSLAQGRLYEQYFGPGTRLTVT.